The text below deals with one TCR beta chain. This specimen comes from a study of blood T cell repertoires in COVID-19. Study at large: Material from acute and convalescent COVID-19 was sourced from the United States, Italy and Spain.

The data were produced by immunoSEQ multiplex PCR, yet TCRdb's version contains in-frame clones alone and is incomplete. This sample carries more than 65,000 clones, more than 75% of them seen once, and the ten largest clones take around 47%. The specimen sequenced was peripheral blood. This clonotype was sampled from a human donor in a cohort sampled during active COVID-19.

The CDR3 DNA is TGTGCCAGCAGTTCGGACAGGGCTAATTGGGAGCAGTACTTC. It specifies CASSSDRANWEQYF. The rearrangement uses TRBV6-6 and TRBJ2-7, with TRBD1 matching over 8 bases. This CDR3 comprises 14 residues. V lost 4 bases, J lost 7 bases, and 9 bases stayed unmatched. Germline V lookup: CDR1 MNHNY, CDR2 SVGAGI (reference sequence).